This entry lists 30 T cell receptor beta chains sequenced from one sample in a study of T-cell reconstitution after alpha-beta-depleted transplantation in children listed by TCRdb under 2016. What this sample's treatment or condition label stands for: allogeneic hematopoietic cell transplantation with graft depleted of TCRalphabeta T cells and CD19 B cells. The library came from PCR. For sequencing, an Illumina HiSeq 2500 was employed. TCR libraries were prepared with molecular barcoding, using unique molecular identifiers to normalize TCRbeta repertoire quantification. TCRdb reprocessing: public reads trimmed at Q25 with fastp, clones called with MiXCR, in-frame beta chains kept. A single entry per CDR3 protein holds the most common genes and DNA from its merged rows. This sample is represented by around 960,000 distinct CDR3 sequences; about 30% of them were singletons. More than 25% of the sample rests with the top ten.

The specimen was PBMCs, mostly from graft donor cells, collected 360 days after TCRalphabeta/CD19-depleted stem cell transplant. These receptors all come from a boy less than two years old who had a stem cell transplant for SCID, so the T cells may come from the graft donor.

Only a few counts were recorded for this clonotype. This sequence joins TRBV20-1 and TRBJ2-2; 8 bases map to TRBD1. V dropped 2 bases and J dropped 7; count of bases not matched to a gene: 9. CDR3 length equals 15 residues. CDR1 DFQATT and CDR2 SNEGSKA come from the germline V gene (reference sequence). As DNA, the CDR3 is TGCAGTGCTAGAATCGGACAGGGTTGGAGCGGGGAGCTGTTTTTT. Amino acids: CSARIGQGWSGELFF.

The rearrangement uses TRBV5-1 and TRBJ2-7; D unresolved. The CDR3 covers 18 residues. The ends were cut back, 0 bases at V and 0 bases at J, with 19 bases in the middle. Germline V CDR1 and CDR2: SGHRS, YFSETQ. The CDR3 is CASSLGVASGSLSYEQYF. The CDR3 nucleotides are TGCGCCAGCAGCTTGGGTGTGGCATCAGGCAGCCTCTCCTACGAGCAGTACTTC.

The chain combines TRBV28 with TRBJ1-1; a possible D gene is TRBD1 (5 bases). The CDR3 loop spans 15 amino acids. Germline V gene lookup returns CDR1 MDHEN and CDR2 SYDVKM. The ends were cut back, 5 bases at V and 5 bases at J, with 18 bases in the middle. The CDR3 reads CASSPGNLGGTEAFF. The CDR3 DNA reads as TGTGCCAGCAGTCCTGGGAACCTCGGGGGAACTGAAGCTTTCTTT.

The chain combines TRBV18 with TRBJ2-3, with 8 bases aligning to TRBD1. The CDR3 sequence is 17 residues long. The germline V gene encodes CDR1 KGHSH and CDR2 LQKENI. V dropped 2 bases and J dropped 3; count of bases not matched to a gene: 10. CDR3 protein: CASSPFISGQGTDTQYF. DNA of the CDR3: TGTGCCAGCTCACCATTCATAAGCGGACAGGGTACAGATACGCAGTATTTT.

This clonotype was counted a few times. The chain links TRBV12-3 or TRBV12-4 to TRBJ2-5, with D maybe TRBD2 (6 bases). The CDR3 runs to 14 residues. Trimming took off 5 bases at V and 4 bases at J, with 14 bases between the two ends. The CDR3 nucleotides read TGTGCCAGCAGTCCCCAACTAGCCGGAGAGACCCAGTACTTC. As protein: CASSPQLAGETQYF.

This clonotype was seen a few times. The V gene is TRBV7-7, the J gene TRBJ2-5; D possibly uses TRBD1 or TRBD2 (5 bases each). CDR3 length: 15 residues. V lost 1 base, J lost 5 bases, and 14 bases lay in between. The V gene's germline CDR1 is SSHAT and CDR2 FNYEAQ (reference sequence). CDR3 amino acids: CASSLGVGVRETQYF. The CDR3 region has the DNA TGTGCCAGCAGCTTAGGGGTGGGGGTAAGGGAGACCCAGTACTTC.

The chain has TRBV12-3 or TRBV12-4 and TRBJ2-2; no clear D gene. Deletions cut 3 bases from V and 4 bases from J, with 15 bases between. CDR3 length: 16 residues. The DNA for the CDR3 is TGTGCCAGCAGTTTTTCACTCGTACCGGGCACCGGGGAGCTGTTTTTT. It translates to CASSFSLVPGTGELFF.

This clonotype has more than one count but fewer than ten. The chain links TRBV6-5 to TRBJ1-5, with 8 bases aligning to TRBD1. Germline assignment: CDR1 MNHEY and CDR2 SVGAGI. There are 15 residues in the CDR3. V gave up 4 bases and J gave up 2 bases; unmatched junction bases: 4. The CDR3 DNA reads TGTGCCAGCAGTTCCCTACAGGGGGGCAATCAGCCCCAGCATTTT. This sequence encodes CASSSLQGGNQPQHF.

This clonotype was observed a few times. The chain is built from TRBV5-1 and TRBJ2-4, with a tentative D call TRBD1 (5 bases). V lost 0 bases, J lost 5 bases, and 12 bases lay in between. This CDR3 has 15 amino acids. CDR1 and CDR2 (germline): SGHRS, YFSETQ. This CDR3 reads CASSLETAKQNIQYF. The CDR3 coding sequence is TGCGCCAGCAGCTTGGAGACAGCCAAACAAAACATTCAGTACTTC.

CDR3 DNA: TGTGCCAGCTCACCACAGGGGTCGAGCGGGTACGAGCAGTACTTC. Translated: CASSPQGSSGYEQYF. The chain is built from TRBV18 and TRBJ2-7; D perhaps matches TRBD2 (6 bases). Germline CDR1 and CDR2: KGHSH and LQKENI. CDR3 length equals 15 residues. Trimming cost V 1 base and J 4 bases, with 14 bases left between them.

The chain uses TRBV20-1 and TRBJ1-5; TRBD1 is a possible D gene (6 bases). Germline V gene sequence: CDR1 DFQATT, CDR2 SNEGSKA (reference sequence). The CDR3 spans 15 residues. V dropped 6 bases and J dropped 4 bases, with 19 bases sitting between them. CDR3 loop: CSASTRTDLNQPQHF. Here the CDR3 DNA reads TGCAGTGCCTCCACACGGACAGACCTGAATCAGCCCCAGCATTTT.

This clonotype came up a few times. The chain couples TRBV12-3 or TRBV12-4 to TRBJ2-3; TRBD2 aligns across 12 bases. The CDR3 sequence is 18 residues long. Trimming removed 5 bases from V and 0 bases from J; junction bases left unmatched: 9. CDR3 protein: CASSTRTSGVGSTDTQYF. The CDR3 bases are TGTGCCAGCAGTACCCGGACTAGCGGGGTCGGTAGCACAGATACGCAGTATTTT.

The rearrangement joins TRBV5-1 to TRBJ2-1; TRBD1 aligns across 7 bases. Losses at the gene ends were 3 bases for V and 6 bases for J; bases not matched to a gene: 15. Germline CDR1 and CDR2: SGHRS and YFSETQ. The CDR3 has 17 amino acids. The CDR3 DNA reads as TGCGCCAGCAGCTCCCCGACAGGGCTCCTCCTAGTCAATGAGCAGTTCTTC. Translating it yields CASSSPTGLLLVNEQFF.

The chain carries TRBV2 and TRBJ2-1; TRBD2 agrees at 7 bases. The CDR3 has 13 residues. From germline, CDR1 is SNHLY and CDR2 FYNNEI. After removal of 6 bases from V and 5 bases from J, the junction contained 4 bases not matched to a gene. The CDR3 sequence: CASRERGNNEQFF. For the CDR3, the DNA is TGTGCCAGCAGGGAGCGGGGCAACAATGAGCAGTTCTTC.

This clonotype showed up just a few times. CDR3 amino acids: CSSVIPPPFLDRGYEQYF. CDR3 sequence (DNA): TGCAGCAGCGTTATCCCCCCTCCTTTCCTGGACAGGGGCTACGAGCAGTACTTC. V gene TRBV29-1 combines with J gene TRBJ2-7, with 9 bases aligning to TRBD1. Germline values: CDR1 SQVTM, CDR2 ANQGSEA. This CDR3 is 18 amino acids long. J lost 3 bases, V lost 8 bases, and 23 bases had no gene match.

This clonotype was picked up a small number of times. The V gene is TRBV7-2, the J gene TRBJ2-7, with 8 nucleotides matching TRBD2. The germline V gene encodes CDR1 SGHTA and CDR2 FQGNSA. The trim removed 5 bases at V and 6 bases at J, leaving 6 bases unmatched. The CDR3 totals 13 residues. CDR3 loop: CASSPSGWFEQYF. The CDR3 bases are TGTGCCAGCAGCCCTAGCGGGTGGTTCGAGCAGTACTTC.

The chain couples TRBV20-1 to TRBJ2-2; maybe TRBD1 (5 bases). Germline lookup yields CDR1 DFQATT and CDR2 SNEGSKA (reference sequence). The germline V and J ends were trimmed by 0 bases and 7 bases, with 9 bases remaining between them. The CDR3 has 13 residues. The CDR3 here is CSARDRVGGELFF. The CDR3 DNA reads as TGCAGTGCTAGAGACAGGGTGGGCGGGGAGCTGTTTTTT.

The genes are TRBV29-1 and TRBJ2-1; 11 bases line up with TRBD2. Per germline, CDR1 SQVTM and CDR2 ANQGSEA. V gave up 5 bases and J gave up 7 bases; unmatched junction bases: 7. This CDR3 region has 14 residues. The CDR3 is CSVLAGGLRNEQFF. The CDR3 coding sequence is TGCAGCGTTCTAGCGGGGGGACTTCGTAATGAGCAGTTCTTC.

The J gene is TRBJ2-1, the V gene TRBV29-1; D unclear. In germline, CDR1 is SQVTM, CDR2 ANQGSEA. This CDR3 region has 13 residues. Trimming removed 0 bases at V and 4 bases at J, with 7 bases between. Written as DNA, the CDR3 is TGCAGCGTTGAAGAGGTGGGGTACAATGAGCAGTTCTTC. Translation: CSVEEVGYNEQFF.

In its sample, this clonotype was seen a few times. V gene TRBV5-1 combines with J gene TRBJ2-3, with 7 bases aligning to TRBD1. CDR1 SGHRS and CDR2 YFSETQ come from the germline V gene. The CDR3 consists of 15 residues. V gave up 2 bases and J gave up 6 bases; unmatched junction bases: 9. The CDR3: CASSLTRGRADTQYF. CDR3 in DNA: TGCGCCAGCAGCTTAACGAGGGGGCGAGCGGATACGCAGTATTTT.

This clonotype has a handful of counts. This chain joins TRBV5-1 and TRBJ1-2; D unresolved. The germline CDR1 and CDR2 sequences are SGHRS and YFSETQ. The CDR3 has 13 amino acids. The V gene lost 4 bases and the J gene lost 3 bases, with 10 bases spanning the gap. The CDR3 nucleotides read TGCGCCAGCAGCGCGCTTTGGGACTATGGCTACACCTTC. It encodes CASSALWDYGYTF.

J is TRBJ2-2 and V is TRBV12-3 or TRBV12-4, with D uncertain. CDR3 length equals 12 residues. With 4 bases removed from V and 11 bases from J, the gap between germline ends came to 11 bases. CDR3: CASSWVGTELFF. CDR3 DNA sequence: TGTGCCAGCAGTTGGGTAGGAACCGAGCTGTTTTTT.

This CDR3 is CASSKLGLNTGELFF. CDR3 coding DNA: TGCGCCAGCAGTAAATTGGGTCTGAACACCGGGGAGCTGTTTTTT. The chain combines TRBV5-1 with TRBJ2-2; unclear D gene. Germline V gene lookup returns CDR1 SGHRS and CDR2 YFSETQ. The V end lost 5 bases, the J end lost 1 base, and 12 bases lay between the germline ends. The CDR3 spans 15 residues.

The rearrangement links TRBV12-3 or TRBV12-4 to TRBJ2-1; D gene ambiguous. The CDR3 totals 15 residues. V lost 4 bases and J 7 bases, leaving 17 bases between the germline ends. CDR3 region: CASSSPGLAENEQFF. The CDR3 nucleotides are TGTGCCAGCAGTTCCCCCGGTCTTGCCGAAAATGAGCAGTTCTTC.

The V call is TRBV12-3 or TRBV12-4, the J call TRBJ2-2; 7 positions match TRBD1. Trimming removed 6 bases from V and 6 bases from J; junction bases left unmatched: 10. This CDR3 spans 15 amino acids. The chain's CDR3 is CASRHRGEGPGELFF. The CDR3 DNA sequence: TGTGCCAGCAGGCACAGGGGAGAGGGGCCCGGGGAGCTGTTTTTT.

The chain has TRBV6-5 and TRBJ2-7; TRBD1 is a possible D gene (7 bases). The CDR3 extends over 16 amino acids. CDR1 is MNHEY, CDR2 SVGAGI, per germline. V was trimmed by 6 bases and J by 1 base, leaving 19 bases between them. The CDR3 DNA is TGTGCCAGCAGCTCCAGAGGACAGGAGGGATCCTACGAGCAGTACTTC. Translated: CASSSRGQEGSYEQYF.

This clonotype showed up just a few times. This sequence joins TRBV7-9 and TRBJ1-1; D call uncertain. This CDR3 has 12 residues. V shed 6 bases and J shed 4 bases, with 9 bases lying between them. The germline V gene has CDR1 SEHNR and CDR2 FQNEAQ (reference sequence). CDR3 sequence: CASRLPGTEAFF. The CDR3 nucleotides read TGTGCCAGCAGACTACCCGGCACTGAAGCTTTCTTT.

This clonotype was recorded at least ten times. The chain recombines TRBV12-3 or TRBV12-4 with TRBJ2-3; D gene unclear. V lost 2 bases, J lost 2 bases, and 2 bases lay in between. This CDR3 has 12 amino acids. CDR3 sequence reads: CASSLLTDTQYF. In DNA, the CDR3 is TGTGCCAGCAGTTTACTCACAGATACGCAGTATTTT.

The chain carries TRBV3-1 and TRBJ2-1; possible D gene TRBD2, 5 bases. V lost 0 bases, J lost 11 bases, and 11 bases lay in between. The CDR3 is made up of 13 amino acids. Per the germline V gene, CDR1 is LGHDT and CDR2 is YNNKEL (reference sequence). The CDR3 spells CASSQDRGGKQFF. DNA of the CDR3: TGTGCCAGCAGCCAAGATCGTGGAGGAAAGCAGTTCTTC.

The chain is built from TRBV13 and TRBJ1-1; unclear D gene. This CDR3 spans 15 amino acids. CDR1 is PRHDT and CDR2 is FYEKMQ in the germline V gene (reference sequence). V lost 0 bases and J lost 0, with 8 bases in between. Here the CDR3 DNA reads TGTGCCAGCAGCTTAGGGTGGAACGTGAACACTGAAGCTTTCTTT. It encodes CASSLGWNVNTEAFF.